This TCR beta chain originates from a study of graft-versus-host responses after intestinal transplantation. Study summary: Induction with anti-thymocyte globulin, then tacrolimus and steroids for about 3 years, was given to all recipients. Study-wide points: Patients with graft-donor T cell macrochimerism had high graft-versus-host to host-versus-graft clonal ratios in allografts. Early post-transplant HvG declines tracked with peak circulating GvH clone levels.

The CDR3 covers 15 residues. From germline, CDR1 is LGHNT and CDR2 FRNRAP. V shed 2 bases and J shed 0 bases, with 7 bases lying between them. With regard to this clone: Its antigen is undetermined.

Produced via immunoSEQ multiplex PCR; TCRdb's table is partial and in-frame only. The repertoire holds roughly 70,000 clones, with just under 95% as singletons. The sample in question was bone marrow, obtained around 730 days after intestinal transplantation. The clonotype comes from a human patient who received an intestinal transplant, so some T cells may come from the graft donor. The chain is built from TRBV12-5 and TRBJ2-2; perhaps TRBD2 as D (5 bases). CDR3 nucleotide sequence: TGTGCTAGTGGTTTGCCCGGGGCGAACACCGGGGAGCTGTTTTTT. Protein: CASGLPGANTGELFF.